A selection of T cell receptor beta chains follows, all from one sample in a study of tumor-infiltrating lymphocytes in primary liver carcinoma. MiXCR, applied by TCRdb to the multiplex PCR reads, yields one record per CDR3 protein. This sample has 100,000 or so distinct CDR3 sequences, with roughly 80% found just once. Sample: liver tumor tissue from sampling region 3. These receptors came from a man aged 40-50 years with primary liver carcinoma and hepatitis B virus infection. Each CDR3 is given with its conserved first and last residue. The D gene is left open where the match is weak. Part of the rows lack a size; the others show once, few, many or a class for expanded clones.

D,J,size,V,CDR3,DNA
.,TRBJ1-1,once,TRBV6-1,CASSIQDTEAFF,TGTGCCAGCAGTATCCAGGACACTGAAGCTTTCTTT
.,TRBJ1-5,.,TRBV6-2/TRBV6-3,CASSYDGYQPQHF,TGTGCCAGCAGTTACGACGGTTATCAGCCCCAGCATTTT
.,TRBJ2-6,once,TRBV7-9,CANSPPGANVLTF,TGTGCCAACAGCCCCCCAGGGGCCAATGTCCTGACTTTC
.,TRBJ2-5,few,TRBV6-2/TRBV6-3,CASSWTRGSGETQYF,TGTGCCAGCAGTTGGACTAGGGGGAGTGGAGAGACCCAATACTTC
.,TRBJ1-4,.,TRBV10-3,CAISVRGRGDEKLFF,TGTGCCATCAGTGTCAGAGGGCGCGGGGATGAAAAACTGTTTTTT
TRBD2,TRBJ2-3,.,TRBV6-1,CTSSVGGSTDTQYF,TGTACCAGCAGTGTGGGAGGGAGCACAGATACGCAATATTTT
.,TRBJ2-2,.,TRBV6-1,CASRDTPWRRNTGELFF,TGTGCCAGCAGAGACACACCGTGGAGGCGGAATACCGGGGAGCTGTTTTTT
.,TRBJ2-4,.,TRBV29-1,CSIIRGRGIQYF,TGCAGCATAATTCGCGGGCGGGGTATTCAGTACTTC
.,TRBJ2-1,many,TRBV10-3,CATEGDHNEQFF,TGTGCTACCGAAGGGGACCACAATGAGCAGTTCTTC
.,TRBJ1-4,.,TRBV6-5,CGSSRAASNEKLFF,TGTGGCAGCAGTAGGGCAGCGTCTAATGAAAAACTGTTTTTT
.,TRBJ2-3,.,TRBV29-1,CRVGAVGVGDTQYF,TGCAGAGTTGGAGCAGTGGGAGTGGGAGATACGCAGTATTTT
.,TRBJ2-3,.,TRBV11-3,CASSGSLAKGVDTQYF,TGTGCTAGCAGCGGCAGCCTGGCGAAAGGGGTGGATACGCAGTATTTT
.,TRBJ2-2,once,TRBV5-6,CDSNWGQTNTGELFF,TGTGACAGCAACTGGGGGCAGACGAACACCGGGGAGCTGTTTTTT
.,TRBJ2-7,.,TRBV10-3,CAITGGRGAPKDYEQYF,TGTGCCATCACTGGGGGACGGGGGGCCCCAAAAGACTACGAGCAGTACTTC
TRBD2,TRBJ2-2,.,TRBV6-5,CASSYSSASGGNTVELFF,TGTGCCAGCAGTTACTCGAGCGCGTCGGGAGGGAACACCGTGGAGCTGTTTTTT
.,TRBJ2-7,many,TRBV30,CAWEGNGQYF,TGTGCCTGGGAGGGGAATGGGCAGTACTTC
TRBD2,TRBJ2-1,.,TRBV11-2,CASSPSGSGITYNEQFF,TGTGCCAGCAGCCCCAGCGGTAGCGGGATTACCTACAATGAGCAGTTCTTC